This is a list of T cell receptor beta chains from one sample in a study of cytomegalovirus exposure and HLA in healthy donors. Sequenced by immunoSEQ multiplex PCR; TCRdb stores in-frame clones only, minus some. The sample has under 200,000 clones; about 70% are singletons. Source material: PBMCs. The source is a woman aged 25 to 39 in good health and CMV-seronegative. The CDR3 runs from the conserved cysteine through the conserved F or W. Each record gives: V gene, D gene, clone size, J gene, CDR3 length, CDR3 DNA, CDR3 protein. The D gene is left open where the match is weak. Clone size is given for some rows only: seen once, a few or many times, or a class if the clone is expanded.

TRBV4-1	TRBD2	once	TRBJ2-3	20	TGCGCCAGCAGCCGACCCTTCGGCAGCTCTCCGGGCGGGGGTCACGATACGCAGTATTTT	CASSRPFGSSPGGGHDTQYF
TRBV30	TRBD2	-	TRBJ2-3	13	TGTGCCTTCTCCGCCGGGGGGGGCCCTACGCAGTATTTT	CAFSAGGGPTQYF
TRBV7-9	TRBD2	-	TRBJ2-3	15	TGTGCCAGCAGCCCAGCGGGATCTAGCACAGATACGCAGTATTTT	CASSPAGSSTDTQYF
TRBV13	TRBD2	-	TRBJ2-1	15	TGTGCCAGCAGCTCCCTTAGCGGGAGGGGCAATGAGCAGTTCTTC	CASSSLSGRGNEQFF
TRBV11-2	-	once	TRBJ2-7	12	TGTGCCAGCAGCCCGCTAGACTACGAGCAGTACTTC	CASSPLDYEQYF
TRBV9	TRBD1	-	TRBJ2-2	15	TGTGCCAGCAGCGCCCCCGGGACAGCCACCGGGGAGCTGTTTTTT	CASSAPGTATGELFF
TRBV9	-	-	TRBJ2-2	13	TGTGCCAGCAGCGCCAGTTACACCGGGGAGCTGTTTTTT	CASSASYTGELFF
TRBV4-3	-	few	TRBJ2-5	13	TGCGCCAGCAGCCAACGTCTCTCGGAGACCCAGTACTTC	CASSQRLSETQYF
TRBV9	TRBD1	once	TRBJ1-3	16	TGTGCCAGCAGCCCACGTATGACAGGGGTCGGAAACACCATATATTTT	CASSPRMTGVGNTIYF
TRBV19	TRBD1	once	TRBJ1-5	15	TGTGCCAGTAGTATGAGACAGGGGGTCGGTCAGCCCCAGCATTTT	CASSMRQGVGQPQHF
TRBV7-9	-	-	TRBJ2-1	15	TGTGCCAGCAGTCAATCGACAGGTGGGAACAATGAGCAGTTCTTC	CASSQSTGGNNEQFF
TRBV27	-	-	TRBJ1-1	14	TGTGCCAGCTATCAGGGGCAATTTTTTACTGAAGCTTTCTTT	CASYQGQFFTEAFF
TRBV5-1	-	-	TRBJ2-1	15	TGCGCCAGCAGCTATGGGGCCATAACCACGAATGAGCAGTTCTTC	CASSYGAITTNEQFF
TRBV7-9	TRBD2	-	TRBJ2-1	15	TGTGCCAGCAGCCCCCTGACTAGCGGGGTCAATGAGCAGTTCTTC	CASSPLTSGVNEQFF
TRBV27	-	-	TRBJ1-2	13	TGTGCCAGCAGTTTTGGGCAGCAATATGGCTACACCTTC	CASSFGQQYGYTF
TRBV6-5	TRBD2	-	TRBJ2-7	14	TGTGCCAGCAGTTATCTAGCGGGAGCCTACGAGCAGTACTTC	CASSYLAGAYEQYF
TRBV7-9	-	-	TRBJ1-2	13	TGTGCCAGCAGCCCAGGAGGGATTAGTGGCTACACCTTC	CASSPGGISGYTF
TRBV9	-	once	TRBJ1-2	14	TGTGCCAGCAGCCCAGGCGGGGAATCCTATGGCTACACCTTC	CASSPGGESYGYTF
TRBV11-2	-	once	TRBJ2-1	18	TGTGCCAGCAGCTCGTTAGCGGCGACCTCGTCTTCGTTGGGTGAGCAGTTCTTC	CASSSLAATSSSLGEQFF
TRBV11-3	-	-	TRBJ1-6	15	TGTGCCAGCAGCTTAGGTGGCGGTAGTAATTCACCCCTCCACTTT	CASSLGGGSNSPLHF
TRBV10-3	-	-	TRBJ2-7	13	TGTGCCATCAGTGAACAGGAATCCTACGAGCAGTACTTC	CAISEQESYEQYF
TRBV5-1	-	few	TRBJ1-2	12	TGCGCCAGCAGCCCAGGGGATTATGGCTACACCTTC	CASSPGDYGYTF
TRBV7-6	-	-	TRBJ1-2	13	TGTGCCAGCAGCTTAGGCAGAAGTGGTGGCTACACCTTC	CASSLGRSGGYTF
TRBV5-1	-	-	TRBJ2-7	14	TGCGCCAGCAGCTTGGGAGGCAGCTCCCACGAGCAGTACTTC	CASSLGGSSHEQYF
TRBV5-6	TRBD1	-	TRBJ1-1	16	TGTGCCAGCAGCTTGGTCCTATACAGGGGGTACACTGAAGCTTTCTTT	CASSLVLYRGYTEAFF
TRBV5-1	TRBD1	few	TRBJ1-2	14	TGCGCCAGCAGCCTAGGACAGGGCTGGAATGGCTACACCTTC	CASSLGQGWNGYTF
TRBV19	TRBD2	-	TRBJ2-1	17	TGTGCCAGTAGACCCTGGGCAGCGGGAGATCCATACAATGAGCAGTTCTTC	CASRPWAAGDPYNEQFF
TRBV7-9	TRBD1	few	TRBJ1-6	14	TGTGCCAGCAGCTCGCAGGGGGAAACTTCACCCCTCCACTTT	CASSSQGETSPLHF
TRBV9	-	once	TRBJ1-2	15	TGTGCCAGCAGCGTTCTCGGGGGGTTCGACTATGGCTACACCTTC	CASSVLGGFDYGYTF
TRBV6-1	-	-	TRBJ1-2	14	TGTGCCAGCAGTCTGGACAGTGCTTACTATGGCTACACCTTC	CASSLDSAYYGYTF
TRBV29-1	-	few	TRBJ2-3	13	TGCAGCGCCCGGGCGGAGGGCACAGATACGCAGTATTTT	CSARAEGTDTQYF
TRBV7-9	TRBD2	-	TRBJ2-1	18	TGTGCCAGCAGCCTCTTTGCGGGAGCCACCAAGCGGGTAAATGAGCAGTTCTTC	CASSLFAGATKRVNEQFF
TRBV2	-	-	TRBJ1-5	14	TGTGCCAGCAGTTTCGGACAGTCTAATCAGCCCCAGCATTTT	CASSFGQSNQPQHF
TRBV7-8	-	-	TRBJ2-7	13	TGTGCCAGCAGCTTAAATCCCCTCTACGAGCAGTACTTC	CASSLNPLYEQYF
TRBV6-6	-	-	TRBJ1-3	14	TGTGCCAGCAGTTACGAAACCCAGGGAAACACCATATATTTT	CASSYETQGNTIYF
TRBV29-1	-	few	TRBJ2-1	13	TGCAGCGTTGATAGCCGGAACGGCAATGAGCAGTTCTTC	CSVDSRNGNEQFF
TRBV5-5	-	-	TRBJ1-2	16	TGTGCCAGCAGCTTGGGGTGGGGCCAACTAAGTGGGGGCTACACCTTC	CASSLGWGQLSGGYTF
TRBV2	-	few	TRBJ2-7	14	TGTGCCAGCAGTGACTTAGGGGAATTGAACGAGCAGTACTTC	CASSDLGELNEQYF
TRBV10-3	-	-	TRBJ2-3	12	TGTGCCATCAGTGGCGACACGGATACGCAGTATTTT	CAISGDTDTQYF